This T cell receptor (beta chain) originates from a study of T cells after posttransplantation cyclophosphamide. This clone was seen ten or more times. Its matching antigen is unknown. The protocol was immunoSEQ multiplex PCR, while the TCRdb copy is restricted to in-frame clones and leaves out a portion. This sample carries approximately 31,000 clones, none of them present only once. The study, taken as a whole, reports: Skin or GI-infiltrating T cells shared few TRB sequences with blood.

V gave up 6 bases and J gave up 3 bases; unmatched junction bases: 1. CDR1 SNHLY and CDR2 FYNNEI come from the germline V gene. The CDR3 spans 13 residues. V is TRBV2 and J is TRBJ1-3; 8 bases fit TRBD1. This clonotype was obtained from a woman aged 25 to 39 in good health and a related stem cell transplant donor. The sequenced sample consisted of PBMCs. CDR3 sequence reads: CASRTGGGNTIYF. The CDR3 DNA sequence: TGTGCCAGCAGAACAGGGGGTGGAAACACCATATATTTT.